This T cell receptor beta chain derives from a study of cytomegalovirus exposure and HLA in healthy donors. Overall study findings and caveats: The study labeled 150 to 200 TCR beta chains cytomegalovirus-associated. A later analysis linked about 17,000 TCR beta sequences to HLA alleles at 0.05 false discovery rate.

The CDR3 has 16 residues. The ends were cut back, 7 bases at V and 2 bases at J, with 21 bases in the middle. Germline CDR1 and CDR2: LNHDA and SQIVND (reference sequence). As for this clone: The antigen is unknown.

Amplification used 60 Vbeta primers and 13 Jbeta primers. Assay: immunoSEQ multiplex PCR; the TCRdb copy retains only in-frame clones and omits some. In the table there are roughly 200,000 clones, roughly 10% of which are singletons. The sequence came from a woman in her twenties or thirties in good health and CMV-seropositive. V is TRBV19 and J is TRBJ2-7, with D possibly TRBD2 on 7 matching bases. The material sequenced was PBMCs. The CDR3 reads CASTLRGGAPTYEQYF. The CDR3 DNA sequence: TGTGCCAGTACCCTTAGGGGGGGGGCTCCAACCTACGAGCAGTACTTC.